One sample yielded the 18 T cell receptor beta chains listed below, sequenced in a study of Ad26.COV2.S vaccination and SARS-CoV-2 variants. Assay: immunoSEQ multiplex PCR; the TCRdb copy retains only in-frame clones and omits some. The sample consists of hundreds of thousands of clones, around nine tenths of them appearing once. As to treatment: roughly 18 received Ad26.COV2.S at low or high dose, single or two shots; several received placebo; per-sample allocation not given. Day 63 after the first injection of vaccine or placebo was the sampling time. The sample consisted of peripheral blood, taken in a trial of Ad26.COV2.S vaccine versus placebo. The receptor source for this set is a person aged 18-65 years who received the Ad26.COV2.S COVID-19 vaccine or a placebo.

This clone was observed a handful of times. This chain links TRBV10-3 with TRBJ2-1; D possibly corresponds to TRBD2 (6 bases). Germline assignment: CDR1 ENHRY and CDR2 SYGVKD. V lost 3 bases to trimming and J lost 4 bases, with 10 bases between them. The CDR3 covers 14 residues. CDR3 region: CAISDQREYNEQFF. The CDR3 bases are TGTGCCATCAGTGATCAACGGGAGTACAATGAGCAGTTCTTC.

This clone was found once. The rearrangement links TRBV4-3 to TRBJ2-2; the D gene is possibly TRBD2 (6 bases). Germline V gives CDR1 LGHNA, CDR2 YSLEER. CDR3 length: 14 residues. Trimming took off 4 bases at V and 4 bases at J, with 10 bases between the two ends. CDR3 DNA sequence: TGCGCCAGCAGCCGTGGAGGGGCCACCGGGGAGCTGTTTTTT. Encoded protein: CASSRGGATGELFF.

The CDR3 sequence is CASSQAAGPGIALNTGELFF. Here the CDR3 DNA reads TGTGCCAGCAGCCAAGCCGCCGGGCCCGGGATTGCCCTGAACACCGGGGAGCTGTTTTTT. The V and J genes are TRBV14 and TRBJ2-2; the D gene is possibly TRBD2 (5 bases). With 1 base removed from V and 1 base from J, the gap between germline ends came to 22 bases. In germline, CDR1 is SGHDN, CDR2 FVKESK. This CDR3 region has 20 residues.

V is TRBV11-2 and J is TRBJ1-1; D is possibly TRBD1 (6 bases). V was cut by 3 bases and J by 1 base, with 9 bases left in between. The CDR3 contains 14 residues. CDR1 and CDR2 from the germline V gene are SGHAT and FQNNGV. The CDR3 DNA follows: TGTGCCAGCAGCTTCGAGGGGGGGAACACTGAAGCTTTCTTT. It encodes CASSFEGGNTEAFF. Full variable domain (missing parts from reference TRBV11-2 and TRBJ1-1): EAGVAQSPRYKIIEKRQSVAFWCNPISGHATLYWYQQILGQGPKLLIQFQNNGVVDDSQLPKDRFSAERLKGVDSTLKIQPAKLEDSAVYLCASSFEGGNTEAFFGQGTRLTVV.

This clone appeared once. The chain is built from TRBV4-3 and TRBJ2-1; a weak D match, TRBD1 (6 bases). Trimming stripped 0 bases from V and 7 bases from J, with 16 bases between. The CDR3 is made up of 16 amino acids. Germline V gene sequence: CDR1 LGHNA, CDR2 YSLEER. CDR3 nucleotide sequence: TGCGCCAGCAGCCAAGACCGGCAGGGGATGAAGAATGAGCAGTTCTTC. As protein: CASSQDRQGMKNEQFF.

The chain links TRBV18 to TRBJ1-1; D is perhaps TRBD1 (6 bases). The CDR3 has 14 amino acids. Germline V gene data show CDR1 as KGHSH and CDR2 as LQKENI. Trimming shortened V by 2 bases and J by 5 bases, and 12 bases separated the two germline ends. CDR3 loop: CASSPLEGGTEAFF. The DNA of the CDR3 is TGTGCCAGCTCACCATTAGAGGGGGGTACTGAAGCTTTCTTT.

The J gene is TRBJ2-2, the V gene TRBV9, with 10 bases identical to TRBD1. The CDR3 consists of 18 residues. Germline V gene sequence: CDR1 SGDLS, CDR2 YYNGEE. V lost 0 bases to trimming and J lost 4 bases; unmatched junction nucleotides: 9. The CDR3 loop is CASSVGADRGRGTGELFF. The CDR3 DNA is TGTGCCAGCAGCGTAGGTGCTGACAGGGGGCGCGGCACCGGGGAGCTGTTTTTT. The complete variable domain, with remaining parts taken from reference TRBV9 and TRBJ2-2, reads DSGVTQTPKHLITATGQRVTLRCSPRSGDLSVYWYQQSLDQGLQFLIQYYNGEERAKGNILERFSAQQFPDLHSELNLSSLELGDSALYFCASSVGADRGRGTGELFFGEGSRLTVL.

This CDR3 is CASSQGVSYEPQYF. CDR3 in DNA: TGTGCCAGCAGCCAAGGAGTTAGCTACGAGCCCCAGTACTTC. The chain recombines TRBV3-1 (or the pseudogene TRBV3-2) with TRBJ2-5; D gene uncertain. Germline lookup yields CDR1 LGHDT and CDR2 YNNKEL (reference sequence). The V end was cut by 1 base, the J end by 9 bases, with 15 bases between. The CDR3 consists of 14 residues.

This clone was seen only once. V and J are TRBV5-1 and TRBJ1-1; the D is unclear. Trimming took off 0 bases at V and 4 bases at J, with 10 bases between the two ends. This CDR3 spans 14 amino acids. Germline lookup yields CDR1 SGHRS and CDR2 YFSETQ. The DNA for the CDR3 is TGCGCCAGCAGCTTGGGTATGGTGACCACTGAAGCTTTCTTT. It specifies CASSLGMVTTEAFF.

The V call is TRBV5-1, the J call TRBJ2-7; 10 nucleotides line up with TRBD2. V shed 4 bases and J 2 bases; nucleotides not matched to a gene: 6. Germline V gene data show CDR1 as SGHRS and CDR2 as YFSETQ. CDR3 length: 15 residues. The CDR3 protein is CASSEGTSATYEQYF. DNA for the CDR3: TGCGCCAGCAGCGAAGGGACTAGCGCTACCTACGAGCAGTACTTC.

V is TRBV29-1 and J is TRBJ2-7; D possibly corresponds to TRBD2 (5 bases). Per the germline V gene, CDR1 is SQVTM and CDR2 is ANQGSEA. Trimming left V 4 bases short and J 6 bases short, with 10 bases between. There are 11 residues in the CDR3. CDR3 DNA: TGCAGCGTTGTCCGGGGTTCCGAGCAGTACTTC. This gives the protein CSVVRGSEQYF.

This clone turned up a few times. This chain links TRBV19 with TRBJ1-1; the match to TRBD1 covers 9 bases. There are 15 residues in the CDR3. Trimming at V came to 3 bases and at J to 7 bases, leaving 9 bases not matched to a gene. The germline V gene encodes CDR1 LNHDA and CDR2 SQIVND (reference sequence). CDR3: CASSISTGGRREAFF. The CDR3 DNA reads TGTGCCAGTAGTATCTCCACAGGGGGCCGCCGTGAAGCTTTCTTT.

The chain links TRBV7-9 to TRBJ2-5; 8 bases are a match to TRBD1. Germline CDR1 and CDR2: SEHNR and FQNEAQ (reference sequence). There are 15 residues in the CDR3. The ends lost 1 base at V and 5 bases at J; junction bases unmatched: 6. CDR3 bases: TGTGCCAGCAGCTTAGAGATGGACAGGGAGGAGACCCAGTACTTC. It encodes CASSLEMDREETQYF.

The chain uses TRBV13 and TRBJ2-7, with unresolved D. This CDR3 region has 17 residues. The ends were cut back, 5 bases at V and 0 bases at J, with 20 bases in the middle. CDR1 and CDR2 from the germline V gene are PRHDT and FYEKMQ (reference sequence). CDR3 amino acids: CASSARGPRRSSYEQYF. The CDR3 DNA sequence: TGTGCCAGCAGCGCCCGCGGTCCAAGACGGAGCTCCTACGAGCAGTACTTC.

This chain uses TRBV19 with TRBJ1-1; the D gene is possibly TRBD1 (5 bases). V lost 1 base to trimming and J lost 5 bases, with 14 bases between them. This CDR3 region has 15 residues. CDR1 and CDR2 (germline): LNHDA, SQIVND (reference sequence). CDR3 region: CASSIGGDGQTEAFF. CDR3 bases: TGTGCCAGTAGTATAGGCGGGGACGGTCAGACTGAAGCTTTCTTT.

This clone was observed a few times. Other DNA sequences from this sample encode an identical CDR3 as well. This chain links TRBV28 with TRBJ1-4; no clear D. CDR3 length equals 13 residues. The V end lost 7 bases, the J end lost 0 bases, and 6 bases lay between the germline ends. In germline, CDR1 is MDHEN, CDR2 SYDVKM. The CDR3 protein is CASIHATNEKLFF. CDR3 nucleotide sequence: TGTGCCAGCATCCATGCAACTAATGAAAAACTGTTTTTT.

In DNA, the CDR3 is TGCGCCAGCAGGCAACCGGGACTATTCACAGATACGCAGTATTTT. Translated: CASRQPGLFTDTQYF. This chain connects TRBV23-1 to TRBJ2-3; 7 bases match TRBD2. TRBV23-1 is flagged as an ORF with uncertain function. The CDR3 runs 15 residues. The junction had 8 bases not matched to a gene; V was cut back by 6 bases and J by 2 bases.

The gene calls are TRBV18 and TRBJ1-1; TRBD1 matches at 7 bases. Trimming at V came to 3 bases and at J to 1 base, leaving 5 bases not matched to a gene. CDR3 size: 15 residues. The germline CDR1 and CDR2 sequences are KGHSH and LQKENI. As DNA, the CDR3 is TGTGCCAGCTCACCGAGGACAGGCCCGAACACTGAAGCTTTCTTT. Its translation: CASSPRTGPNTEAFF.